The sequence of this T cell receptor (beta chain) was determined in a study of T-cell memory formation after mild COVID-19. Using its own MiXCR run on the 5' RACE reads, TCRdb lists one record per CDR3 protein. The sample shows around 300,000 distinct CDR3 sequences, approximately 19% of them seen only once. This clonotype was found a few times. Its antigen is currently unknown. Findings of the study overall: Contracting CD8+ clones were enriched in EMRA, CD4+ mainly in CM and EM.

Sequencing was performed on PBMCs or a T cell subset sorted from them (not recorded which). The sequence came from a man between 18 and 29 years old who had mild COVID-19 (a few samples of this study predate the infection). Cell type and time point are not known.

The CDR3: CSVERNQETQYF. The CDR3, as DNA: TGCAGCGTTGAAAGGAACCAAGAGACCCAGTACTTC. The chain recombines TRBV29-1 with TRBJ2-5; D remains ambiguous. The V gene's germline CDR1 is SQVTM and CDR2 ANQGSEA. Trimming stripped 2 bases from V and 0 bases from J, with 4 bases between. The CDR3 runs 12 residues.